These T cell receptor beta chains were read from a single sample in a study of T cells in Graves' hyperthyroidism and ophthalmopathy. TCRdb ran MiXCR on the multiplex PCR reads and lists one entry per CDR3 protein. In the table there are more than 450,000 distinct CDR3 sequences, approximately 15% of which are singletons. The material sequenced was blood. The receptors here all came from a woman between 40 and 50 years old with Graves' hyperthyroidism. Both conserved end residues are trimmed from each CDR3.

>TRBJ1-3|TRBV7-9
AITLNTIY
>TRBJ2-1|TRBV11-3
ASSLSEAVSYNEQF
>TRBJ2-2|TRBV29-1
SVTGGITGELF
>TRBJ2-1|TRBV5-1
ASSFNQNEQF
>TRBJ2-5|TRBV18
ASSPPATEETQY
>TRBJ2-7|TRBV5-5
ASSSDGQVHEQY
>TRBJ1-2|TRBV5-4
ASSSSGVRGYT
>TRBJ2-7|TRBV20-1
SARVPRGTYEQY
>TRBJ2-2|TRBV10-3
AIGRGSGENTGELF
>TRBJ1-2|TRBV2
ASSVRRNYGYT
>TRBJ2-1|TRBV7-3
ASSGGLATDEQF
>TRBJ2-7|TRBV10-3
AITIQGTGTYEQY
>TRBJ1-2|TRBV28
ASSSHRGGGYT
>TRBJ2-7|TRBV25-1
ASRAGGASYEQY
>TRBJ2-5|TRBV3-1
ASSQGSGPQETQY
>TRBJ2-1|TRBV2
ASSEGSVTSYNEQF
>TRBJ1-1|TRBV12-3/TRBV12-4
ASRRIENTEAF
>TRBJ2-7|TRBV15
ATSRDYVEALAGLDSYEQY
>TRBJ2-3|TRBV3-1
ASSQRPVSGSNFYTQY
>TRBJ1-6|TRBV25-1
ASRPGEVNSPLH
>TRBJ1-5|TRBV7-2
ASTQGLSNQPQH
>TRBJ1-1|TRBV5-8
ASSLSDGNTEAF
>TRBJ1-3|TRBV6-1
ASSEAVQDNTIY
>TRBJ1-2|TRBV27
ASSSGGQGFNYGYT
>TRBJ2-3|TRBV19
ASSISGNPTDTQY
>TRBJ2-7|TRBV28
ASNPIGVYEQY
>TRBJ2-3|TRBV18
ASSPPRRSTDTQY
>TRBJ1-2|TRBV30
AWSAIPNYGYT
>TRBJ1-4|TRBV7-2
ASSLQGGMEKLF
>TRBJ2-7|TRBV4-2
ASSPSQGNYEQY
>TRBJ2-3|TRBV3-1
ASSLPGQGTSTDTQY
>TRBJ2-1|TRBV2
ASSQNRNNEQF
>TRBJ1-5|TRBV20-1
SARPGEGQPQH
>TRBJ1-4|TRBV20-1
SARDHGQSNEKLF
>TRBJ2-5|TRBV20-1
SASGVAGGAETQY
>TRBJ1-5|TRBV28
ASSFSGRINQPQH
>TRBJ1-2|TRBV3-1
ASSPPDSYGYT
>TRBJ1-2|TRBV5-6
ASSLRDISLYGYT
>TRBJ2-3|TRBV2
ASSPGQGSGDTQY
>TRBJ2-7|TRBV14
ASSQVGQGSYEQY
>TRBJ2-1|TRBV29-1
SADGLAGAGEQF
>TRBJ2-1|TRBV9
ASSLRGGGSSYNEQF
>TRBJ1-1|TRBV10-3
AISELRAGNTEAF
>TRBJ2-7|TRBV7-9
ASSLGGQHYEQY
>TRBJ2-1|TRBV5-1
ASSRGDSFPANEQF
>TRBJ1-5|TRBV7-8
ASSTRGQGGNQPQH
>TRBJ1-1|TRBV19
ASSIWNRGTEAF
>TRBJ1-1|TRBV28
ASTLQRVNTEAF
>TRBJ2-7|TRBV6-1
ASSVDRDYEQY
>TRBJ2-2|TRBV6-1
ASGSGLAGDLLTGELF
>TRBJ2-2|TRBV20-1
SARDFGQGATGELF
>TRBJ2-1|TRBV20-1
SARATPGSAGLARGEQF
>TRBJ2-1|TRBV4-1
ASSQGSGAGKFDNEQF
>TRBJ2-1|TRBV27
ASSIRTSGAGNKQF
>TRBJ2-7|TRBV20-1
SASSGLATHYEQY
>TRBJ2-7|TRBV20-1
SASAMRSDLGEQY
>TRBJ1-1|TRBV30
AWAYRGGAF
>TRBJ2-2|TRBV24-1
ATRDGGTGELF
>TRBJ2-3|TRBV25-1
ASSEAQDRSSTDTQY
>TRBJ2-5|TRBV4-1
ASSQVDSLQGTQY